A single sample is the source of the 28 T cell receptor beta chains below, sequenced in a study of T cell responses to AZD1222 COVID-19 vaccine. Clones were sequenced by immunoSEQ multiplex PCR, and TCRdb holds only the in-frame ones, with some missing. The sample yields tens of thousands of clones, about four fifths seen once. This specimen consisted of peripheral blood, obtained 28 days after the second AZD1222 dose. The receptors stem from an adult who received the AZD1222 COVID-19 vaccine.

This chain links TRBV12-1 with TRBJ1-2; TRBD1 is the table's D call and was not checked against the DNA. TRBV12-1 is recorded as a pseudogene. The CDR3 is 14 residues long. CDR3 coding DNA: TGTGCCAGCAAACCCCTTGGACAGATCTATGGCTACACCTTC. This gives the protein CASKPLGQIYGYTF.

The chain combines TRBV25-1 with TRBJ2-7; weak D call: TRBD2 (7 bases). Germline CDR1 is MGHDK and CDR2 is SYGVNS. Trimming stripped 5 bases from V and 2 bases from J, with 16 bases between. The CDR3 extends over 15 amino acids. In DNA, the CDR3 is TGTGCCAGCAGTCCCCAGGGGCGGGAGACCTACGAGCAGTACTTC. Residues: CASSPQGRETYEQYF.

The V and J genes are TRBV12-3 or TRBV12-4 and TRBJ2-4; unclear D gene. The CDR3 length is 13 residues. V was trimmed by 1 base and J by 7 bases, leaving 8 bases between them. The CDR3 here is CASSLGGVNIQYF. In DNA, the CDR3 is TGTGCCAGCAGTTTAGGGGGTGTGAACATTCAGTACTTC.

This rearrangement joins TRBV5-1 to TRBJ1-2; D possibly corresponds to TRBD1 (5 bases). Trimming took 4 bases from V and 5 from J, leaving 9 bases between them. The CDR3 spans 12 residues. Germline V gives CDR1 SGHRS, CDR2 YFSETQ. This CDR3 reads CASSPQGYGYTF. In DNA, the CDR3 is TGCGCCAGCAGCCCCCAGGGTTATGGCTACACCTTC. The full variable domain, rest sourced from reference TRBV5-1 and TRBJ1-2, is KAGVTQTPRYLIKTRGQQVTLSCSPISGHRSVSWYQQTPGQGLQFLFEYFSETQRNKGNFPGRFSGRQFSNSRSEMNVSTLELGDSALYLCASSPQGYGYTFGSGTRLTVV.

The V call is TRBV6-4, the J call TRBJ2-3, with D possibly matching TRBD2 (5 bases). The CDR3 is made up of 16 amino acids. Trimming took 0 bases from V and 0 from J, leaving 10 bases between them. CDR1 and CDR2 from the germline V gene are MRHNA and SNTAGT. This chain's CDR3 is CASSDSAGSSTDTQYF. CDR3 DNA sequence: TGTGCCAGCAGTGACTCTGCTGGGAGTAGCACAGATACGCAGTATTTT.

V usage is TRBV7-2 and J usage is TRBJ1-1, with TRBD1 as a possible D gene (6 bases). CDR1 and CDR2 from the germline V gene are SGHTA and FQGNSA. The CDR3 is made up of 15 amino acids. The V and J ends lost 0 bases and 1 base respectively, with 9 bases between them. The DNA for the CDR3 is TGTGCCAGCAGCTTAGCGGTACAGGGGAACACTGAAGCTTTCTTT. Its protein product is CASSLAVQGNTEAFF.

This clone was detected once. The rearrangement links TRBV9 to TRBJ2-2, with D unresolved. The ends were cut back, 0 bases at V and 1 base at J, with 7 bases in the middle. Germline-derived CDR1 and CDR2 are SGDLS and YYNGEE. This CDR3 spans 15 amino acids. CDR3 coding DNA: TGTGCCAGCAGCGTAGGGTCATTGAACACCGGGGAGCTGTTTTTT. Protein product: CASSVGSLNTGELFF.

This chain links TRBV7-2 with TRBJ1-2, with unresolved D. The length of the CDR3 is 13 residues. The germline V gene encodes CDR1 SGHTA and CDR2 FQGNSA. Trimming pared 1 base from V and 7 bases from J, leaving 10 bases between. The CDR3 reads CASSLGTGGGYTF. As DNA, the CDR3 is TGTGCCAGCAGCTTAGGGACCGGTGGTGGCTACACCTTC.

This chain uses TRBV28 with TRBJ1-5, with D possibly TRBD1 on 6 matching bases. V lost 2 bases and J 7 bases, leaving 15 bases between the germline ends. Germline CDR1 reads MDHEN; CDR2 reads SYDVKM. The CDR3 covers 15 residues. Here the CDR3 reads CASSLGGAKLQPQHF. The CDR3 nucleotides read TGTGCCAGCAGTTTAGGGGGGGCGAAGTTGCAGCCCCAGCATTTT.

This clone was seen a single time. The chain recombines TRBV15 with TRBJ1-2; TRBD1 matches at 11 bases. V lost 0 bases, J lost 6 bases, and 9 bases stayed unmatched. Germline V CDR1 and CDR2: LNHNV, YYDKDF (reference sequence). This CDR3 spans 17 amino acids. CDR3 sequence: CATSRDPGQGVIDGYTF. The CDR3 DNA reads as TGTGCCACCAGCAGAGACCCGGGACAGGGGGTAATTGATGGCTACACCTTC.

The chain carries TRBV6-5 and TRBJ2-3; a possible D gene is TRBD1 (6 bases). The CDR3 is 15 residues long. CDR1 is MNHEY and CDR2 is SVGAGI in the germline V gene. Trimming pared 5 bases from V and 4 bases from J, leaving 16 bases between. The CDR3 region is CASSRPGHGADTQYF. The DNA of the CDR3 is TGTGCCAGCAGTCGTCCGGGACACGGCGCAGATACGCAGTATTTT.

The chain recombines TRBV7-2 with TRBJ1-2; D possibly corresponds to TRBD1 (5 bases). CDR1 is SGHTA, CDR2 FQGNSA, per germline. The CDR3 covers 15 residues. Deletions cut 2 bases from V and 7 bases from J, with 17 bases between. Here the CDR3 DNA reads TGTGCCAGCAGCTTATACGGGACCGGGAGGGCTGGCTACACCTTC. This gives the protein CASSLYGTGRAGYTF.

The chain carries TRBV6-6 and TRBJ2-7; D gene ambiguous. Germline V CDR1 and CDR2: MNHNY, SVGAGI (reference sequence). V gave up 5 bases and J gave up 2 bases, with 13 bases separating them. This CDR3 comprises 14 residues. CDR3 sequence: CASSRPSSPYEQYF. CDR3 nucleotides: TGTGCCAGCAGTAGGCCTTCCTCTCCCTACGAGCAGTACTTC.

A few counts support this clone. The chain links TRBV19 to TRBJ1-1, with 9 bases identical to TRBD1. The ends lost 6 bases at V and 6 bases at J; junction bases unmatched: 5. The CDR3 is 13 amino acids. Germline loops: CDR1 LNHDA, CDR2 SQIVND (reference sequence). The CDR3 DNA reads as TGTGCCAGTAGACCCAGACAGGGGGCTGAAGCTTTCTTT. Translated, it gives CASRPRQGAEAFF. The full variable domain, with the rest looked up from reference TRBV19 and TRBJ1-1, is DGGITQSPKYLFRKEGQNVTLSCEQNLNHDAMYWYRQDPGQGLRLIYYSQIVNDFQKGDIAEGYSVSREKKESFPLTVTSAQKNPTAFYLCASRPRQGAEAFFGQGTRLTVV.

The rearrangement links TRBV6-6 to TRBJ1-3, with a weak D call TRBD1 (5 bases). V was shortened by 2 bases and J by 4 bases, with 15 bases between the two germline ends. The CDR3 runs to 16 residues. CDR1 and CDR2 (germline): MNHNY, SVGAGI (reference sequence). The DNA for the CDR3 is TGTGCCAGCAGTTACGGCCTCAAGGGGTCCGGAAACACCATATATTTT. Amino acid sequence: CASSYGLKGSGNTIYF.

The V call is TRBV5-6, the J call TRBJ2-7; 8 bases fit TRBD2. Germline values: CDR1 SGHDT, CDR2 YYEEEE. V lost 2 bases, J lost 2 bases, and 3 bases stayed unmatched. The CDR3 has 14 residues. The CDR3: CASSFLAGTYEQYF. The CDR3 DNA reads as TGTGCCAGCAGCTTCCTAGCGGGCACCTACGAGCAGTACTTC.

The chain carries TRBV4-1 and TRBJ2-2, with 9 bases that match TRBD2. Germline V lookup: CDR1 MGHRA, CDR2 YSYEKL. Germline trimming cut 1 base from V and 8 bases from J; bases unmatched to any gene: 8. The CDR3 totals 16 residues. The CDR3: CASSQVSVLAGGELFF. CDR3 DNA sequence: TGCGCCAGCAGCCAAGTCTCAGTTCTAGCGGGGGGGGAGCTGTTTTTT.

The V and J genes are TRBV6-5 and TRBJ2-7; 12 nucleotides match TRBD2. J gave up 4 bases and V 6 bases, and 7 bases lay outside the gene matches. Germline CDR1 is MNHEY and CDR2 is SVGAGI. The CDR3 loop spans 15 amino acids. CDR3 sequence: CASRSGTSGRYEQYF. The CDR3 DNA is TGTGCCAGCAGATCCGGGACTAGCGGGCGGTACGAGCAGTACTTC.

This sequence joins TRBV6-5 and TRBJ2-7; 9 positions match TRBD1. The CDR3 consists of 15 residues. V lost 1 base, J lost 1 base, and 2 bases stayed unmatched. Germline V gives CDR1 MNHEY, CDR2 SVGAGI. The CDR3 reads CASSYFGTGSYEQYF. CDR3 in DNA: TGTGCCAGCAGTTACTTCGGGACAGGGTCCTACGAGCAGTACTTC.

This sequence joins TRBV11-3 and TRBJ2-1; maybe TRBD1 (6 bases). CDR1 is SGHNT, CDR2 YENEEA, per germline. This CDR3 region has 16 residues. V shed 0 bases and J shed 0 bases, with 9 bases lying between them. The CDR3: CASSLEADSSYNEQFF. CDR3 bases: TGTGCCAGCAGCTTAGAGGCGGACAGCTCCTACAATGAGCAGTTCTTC.

The chain uses TRBV5-4 and TRBJ2-7; the D gene is possibly TRBD2 (6 bases). CDR3 length: 16 amino acids. With 4 bases removed from V and 0 bases from J, the gap between germline ends came to 17 bases. Looked up from germline, CDR1 is SGHNT and CDR2 is YYREEE (reference sequence). For the CDR3, the DNA is TGTGCCAGCAGCCGAAGGGGCGGGACCAGCTCCTACGAGCAGTACTTC. Its translation: CASSRRGGTSSYEQYF.

The chain carries TRBV19 and TRBJ2-1; D gene unclear. The CDR3 totals 12 residues. Germline CDR1 and CDR2: LNHDA and SQIVND (reference sequence). Trimming shortened V by 5 bases and J by 8 bases, and 10 bases separated the two germline ends. The CDR3 nucleotides read TGTGCCAGTAGTCCCTGGAGTGATGAGCAGTTCTTC. It yields the protein CASSPWSDEQFF.

There are a few counts of this clone. The chain carries TRBV18 and TRBJ1-1; D unclear. Deletions cut 2 bases from V and 3 bases from J, with 10 bases between. Germline-derived CDR1 and CDR2 are KGHSH and LQKENI. This CDR3 contains 14 residues. DNA of the CDR3: TGTGCCAGCTCACCATGGGAGGGAGACACTGAAGCTTTCTTT. This codes for CASSPWEGDTEAFF.

The chain carries TRBV4-2 and TRBJ1-6; D gene unclear. Deletions cut 3 bases from V and 10 bases from J, with 13 bases between. The CDR3 covers 14 residues. Germline loops: CDR1 LGHNA, CDR2 YNFKEQ. The CDR3 nucleotides are TGTGCCAGCAGCCATACCGGGAGCCTATCACCCCTCCACTTT. Its translation: CASSHTGSLSPLHF.

By proportion, this clone is medium-sized. The J gene is TRBJ2-7, the V gene TRBV19; tentatively, D is TRBD1 (6 bases). From germline, CDR1 is LNHDA and CDR2 SQIVND (reference sequence). The CDR3 consists of 13 residues. V was clipped by 0 bases and J by 4 bases, with 7 bases between them. CDR3 region: CASSIEGAYEQYF. CDR3 DNA sequence: TGTGCCAGTAGTATAGAGGGGGCTTACGAGCAGTACTTC.

This chain uses TRBV7-2 with TRBJ2-2; no clear D. Trimming removed 5 bases at V and 7 bases at J, with 17 bases between. In germline, CDR1 is SGHTA, CDR2 FQGNSA. The CDR3 sequence is 15 residues long. The CDR3 here is CASSLTNIGSGELFF. The CDR3 nucleotides read TGTGCCAGCAGCCTAACTAACATTGGTAGCGGGGAGCTGTTTTTT.

CDR3 amino acids: CASSLQGRLGGEQFF. CDR3 DNA: TGTGCCAGCAGCTTACAGGGGCGCCTAGGGGGTGAGCAGTTCTTC. The chain employs TRBV7-3 and TRBJ2-1; TRBD1 is a possible D gene (6 bases). In germline, CDR1 is SGHTA, CDR2 FQGTGA. The CDR3 is 15 residues long. Trimming took off 2 bases at V and 9 bases at J, with 17 bases between the two ends.

The chain joins TRBV6-5 to TRBJ2-5; D gene unclear. V lost 2 bases and J lost 1, with 8 bases in between. From germline, CDR1 is MNHEY and CDR2 SVGAGI. The CDR3 runs to 14 residues. The CDR3 loop is CASSYQVSQETQYF. DNA of the CDR3: TGTGCCAGCAGTTACCAAGTTTCCCAAGAGACCCAGTACTTC.